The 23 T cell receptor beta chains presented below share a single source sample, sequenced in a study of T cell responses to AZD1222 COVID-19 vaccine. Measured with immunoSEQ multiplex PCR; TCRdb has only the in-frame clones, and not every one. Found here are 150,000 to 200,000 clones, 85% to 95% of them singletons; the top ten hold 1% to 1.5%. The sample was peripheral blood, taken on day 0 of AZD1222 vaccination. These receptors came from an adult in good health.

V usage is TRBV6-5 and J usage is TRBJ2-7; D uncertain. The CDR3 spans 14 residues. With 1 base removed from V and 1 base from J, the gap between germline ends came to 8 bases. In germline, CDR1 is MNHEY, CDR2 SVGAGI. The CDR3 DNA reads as TGTGCCAGCAGTTACTACGGCAGATCCTACGAGCAGTACTTC. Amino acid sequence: CASSYYGRSYEQYF.

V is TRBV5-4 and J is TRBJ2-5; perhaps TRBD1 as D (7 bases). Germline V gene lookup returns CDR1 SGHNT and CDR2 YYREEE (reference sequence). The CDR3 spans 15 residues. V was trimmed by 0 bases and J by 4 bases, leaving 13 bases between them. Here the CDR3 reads CASSLGTGEAETQYF. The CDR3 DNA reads TGTGCCAGCAGCTTGGGAACAGGGGAGGCAGAGACCCAGTACTTC. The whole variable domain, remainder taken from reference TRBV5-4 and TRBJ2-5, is ETGVTQSPTHLIKTRGQQVTLRCSSQSGHNTVSWYQQALGQGPQFIFQYYREEENGRGNFPPRFSGLQFPNYSSELNVNALELDDSALYLCASSLGTGEAETQYFGPGTRLLVL.

The CDR3: CASSIGFKDTQYF. CDR3 bases: TGTGCCAGTAGTATAGGGTTCAAAGATACGCAGTATTTT. This chain uses TRBV19 with TRBJ2-3, with unresolved D. Germline lookup yields CDR1 LNHDA and CDR2 SQIVND (reference sequence). Trimming left V 1 base short and J 5 bases short, with 7 bases between. This CDR3 is 13 amino acids long. Looking up the rest from reference TRBV19 and TRBJ2-3 gives the full variable domain: DGGITQSPKYLFRKEGQNVTLSCEQNLNHDAMYWYRQDPGQGLRLIYYSQIVNDFQKGDIAEGYSVSREKKESFPLTVTSAQKNPTAFYLCASSIGFKDTQYFGPGTRLTVL.

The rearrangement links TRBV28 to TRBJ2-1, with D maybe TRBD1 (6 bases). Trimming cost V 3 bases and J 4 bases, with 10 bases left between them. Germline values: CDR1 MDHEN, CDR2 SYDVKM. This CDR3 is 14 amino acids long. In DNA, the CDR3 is TGTGCCAGCAGTTTGGGGGCCCCATACAATGAGCAGTTCTTC. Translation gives CASSLGAPYNEQFF.

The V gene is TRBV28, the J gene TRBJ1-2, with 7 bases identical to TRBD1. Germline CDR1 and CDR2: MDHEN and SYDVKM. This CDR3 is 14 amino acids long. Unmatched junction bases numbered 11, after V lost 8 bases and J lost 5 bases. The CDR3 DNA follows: TGTGCCAGCGGGGGGGGACAGTATTTGTATGGCTACACCTTC. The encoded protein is CASGGGQYLYGYTF.

The CDR3 coding sequence is TGTGCCAGCAGTCCGCCGGGAGCCGGGGAGCTGTTTTTT. Amino acids: CASSPPGAGELFF. V gene TRBV12-3 or TRBV12-4 combines with J gene TRBJ2-2; a weak D match, TRBD2 (6 bases). The CDR3 is 13 residues long. The ends were cut back, 5 bases at V and 6 bases at J, with 10 bases in the middle.

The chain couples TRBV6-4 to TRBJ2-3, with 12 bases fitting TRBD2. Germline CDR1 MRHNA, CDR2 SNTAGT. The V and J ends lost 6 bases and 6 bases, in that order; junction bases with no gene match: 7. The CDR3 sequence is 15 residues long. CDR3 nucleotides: TGTGCCAGCAGGACTAGCGGGGGCACTTTTGATACGCAGTATTTT. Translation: CASRTSGGTFDTQYF.

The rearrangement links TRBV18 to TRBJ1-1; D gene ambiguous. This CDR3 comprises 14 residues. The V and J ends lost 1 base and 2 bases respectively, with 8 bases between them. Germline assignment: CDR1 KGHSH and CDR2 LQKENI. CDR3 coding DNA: TGTGCCAGCTCACCACGACATGGAAACACTGAAGCTTTCTTT. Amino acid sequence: CASSPRHGNTEAFF.

CDR3 coding DNA: TGTGCCACCCGCGCCGGGGAAGGTGGCTACACCTTC. Its protein product is CATRAGEGGYTF. This sequence joins TRBV6-5 and TRBJ1-2; D is uncertain. The V end lost 10 bases, the J end lost 7 bases, and 16 bases lay between the germline ends. The CDR3 length is 12 residues. Germline V lookup: CDR1 MNHEY, CDR2 SVGAGI.

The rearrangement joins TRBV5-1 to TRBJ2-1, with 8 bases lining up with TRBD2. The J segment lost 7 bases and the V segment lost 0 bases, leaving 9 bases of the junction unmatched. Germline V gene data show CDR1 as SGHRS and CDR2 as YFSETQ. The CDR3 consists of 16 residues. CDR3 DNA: TGCGCCAGCAGCTTGGTGGCGGGGGGCTTCAGGAATGAGCAGTTCTTC. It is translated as CASSLVAGGFRNEQFF.

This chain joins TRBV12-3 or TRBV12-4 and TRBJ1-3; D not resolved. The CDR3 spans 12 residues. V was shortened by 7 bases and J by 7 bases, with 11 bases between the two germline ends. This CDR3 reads CASTINANTIYF. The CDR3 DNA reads TGTGCCAGCACCATTAACGCGAACACCATATATTTT.

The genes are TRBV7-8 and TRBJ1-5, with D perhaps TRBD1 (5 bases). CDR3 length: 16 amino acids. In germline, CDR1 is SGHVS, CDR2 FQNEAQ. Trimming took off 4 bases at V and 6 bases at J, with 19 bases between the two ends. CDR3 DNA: TGTGCCAGCAGCTCGGGTGTCAGGGCTCGGTCTCAGCCCCAGCATTTT. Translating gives CASSSGVRARSQPQHF.

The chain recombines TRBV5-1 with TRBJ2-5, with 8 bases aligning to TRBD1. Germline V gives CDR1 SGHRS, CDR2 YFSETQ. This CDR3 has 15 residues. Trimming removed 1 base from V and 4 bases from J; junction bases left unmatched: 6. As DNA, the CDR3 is TGCGCCAGCAGCTTGAGGACAGGGAGTTTAGAGACCCAGTACTTC. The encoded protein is CASSLRTGSLETQYF.

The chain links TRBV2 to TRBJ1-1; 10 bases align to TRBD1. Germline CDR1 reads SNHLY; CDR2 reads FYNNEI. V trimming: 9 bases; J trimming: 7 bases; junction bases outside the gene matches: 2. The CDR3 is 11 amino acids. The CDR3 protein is CARGQGSEAFF. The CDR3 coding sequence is TGTGCCAGGGGACAGGGGAGTGAAGCTTTCTTT.

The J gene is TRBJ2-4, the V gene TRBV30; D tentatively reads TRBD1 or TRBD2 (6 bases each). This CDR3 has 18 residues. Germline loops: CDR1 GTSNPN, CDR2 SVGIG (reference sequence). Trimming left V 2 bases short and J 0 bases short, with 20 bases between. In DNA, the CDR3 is TGTGCCTGGAGTCTCAAGGGGGGCGAAGGACTAGCCAAAAACATTCAGTACTTC. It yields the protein CAWSLKGGEGLAKNIQYF.

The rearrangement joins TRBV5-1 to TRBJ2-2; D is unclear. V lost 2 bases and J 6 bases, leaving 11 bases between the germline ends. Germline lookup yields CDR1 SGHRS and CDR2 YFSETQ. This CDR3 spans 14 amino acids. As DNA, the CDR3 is TGCGCCAGCAGCTTATCTTCCCCGGCCGGGGAGCTGTTTTTT. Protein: CASSLSSPAGELFF.

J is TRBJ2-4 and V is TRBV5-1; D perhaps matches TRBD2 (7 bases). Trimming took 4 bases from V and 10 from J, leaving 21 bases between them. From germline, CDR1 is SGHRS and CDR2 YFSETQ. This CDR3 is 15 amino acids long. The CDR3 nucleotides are TGCGCCAGCAGCCCGGCTGCGGGGGCGGGAGAGATTCAGTACTTC. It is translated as CASSPAAGAGEIQYF. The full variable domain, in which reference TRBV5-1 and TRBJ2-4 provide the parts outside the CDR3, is KAGVTQTPRYLIKTRGQQVTLSCSPISGHRSVSWYQQTPGQGLQFLFEYFSETQRNKGNFPGRFSGRQFSNSRSEMNVSTLELGDSALYLCASSPAAGAGEIQYFGAGTRLSVL.

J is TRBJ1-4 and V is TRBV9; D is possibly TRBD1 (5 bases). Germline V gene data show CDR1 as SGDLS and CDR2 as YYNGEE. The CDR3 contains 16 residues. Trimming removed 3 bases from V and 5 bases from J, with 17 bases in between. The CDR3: CASSGLAAGGNEKLFF. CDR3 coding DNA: TGTGCCAGCAGCGGTCTCGCCGCCGGGGGAAATGAAAAACTGTTTTTT.

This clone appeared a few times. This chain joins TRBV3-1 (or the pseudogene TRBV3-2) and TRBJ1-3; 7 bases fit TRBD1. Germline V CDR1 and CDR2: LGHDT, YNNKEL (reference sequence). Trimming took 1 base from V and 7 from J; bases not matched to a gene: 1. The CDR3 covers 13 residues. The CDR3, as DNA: TGTGCCAGCAGCCAAGGCAGGGGGAACACCATATATTTT. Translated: CASSQGRGNTIYF.

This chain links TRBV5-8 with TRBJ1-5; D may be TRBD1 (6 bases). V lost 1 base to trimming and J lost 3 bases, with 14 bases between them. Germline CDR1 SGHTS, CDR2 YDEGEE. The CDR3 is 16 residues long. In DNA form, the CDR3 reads TGTGCCAGCAGCTTGTATAGGGGGGGCGACAATCAGCCCCAGCATTTT. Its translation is CASSLYRGGDNQPQHF.

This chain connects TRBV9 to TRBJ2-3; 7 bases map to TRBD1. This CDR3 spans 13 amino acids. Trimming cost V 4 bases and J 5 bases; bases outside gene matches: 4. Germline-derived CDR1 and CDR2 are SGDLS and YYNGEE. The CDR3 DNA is TGTGCCAGCAGCAGTAGACAGGGAGATACGCAGTATTTT. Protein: CASSSRQGDTQYF.

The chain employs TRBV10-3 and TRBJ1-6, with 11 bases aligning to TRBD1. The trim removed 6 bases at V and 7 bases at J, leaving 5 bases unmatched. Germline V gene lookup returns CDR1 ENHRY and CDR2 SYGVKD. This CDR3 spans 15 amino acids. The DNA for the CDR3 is TGTGCCATCAGAAGGACAGGGGGCGAAAATTCACCCCTCCACTTT. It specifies CAIRRTGGENSPLHF.

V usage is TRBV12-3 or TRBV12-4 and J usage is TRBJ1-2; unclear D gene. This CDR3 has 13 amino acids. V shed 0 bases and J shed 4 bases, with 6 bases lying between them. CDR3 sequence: CASSLAGFYGYTF. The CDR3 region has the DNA TGTGCCAGCAGTTTAGCAGGGTTCTATGGCTACACCTTC.